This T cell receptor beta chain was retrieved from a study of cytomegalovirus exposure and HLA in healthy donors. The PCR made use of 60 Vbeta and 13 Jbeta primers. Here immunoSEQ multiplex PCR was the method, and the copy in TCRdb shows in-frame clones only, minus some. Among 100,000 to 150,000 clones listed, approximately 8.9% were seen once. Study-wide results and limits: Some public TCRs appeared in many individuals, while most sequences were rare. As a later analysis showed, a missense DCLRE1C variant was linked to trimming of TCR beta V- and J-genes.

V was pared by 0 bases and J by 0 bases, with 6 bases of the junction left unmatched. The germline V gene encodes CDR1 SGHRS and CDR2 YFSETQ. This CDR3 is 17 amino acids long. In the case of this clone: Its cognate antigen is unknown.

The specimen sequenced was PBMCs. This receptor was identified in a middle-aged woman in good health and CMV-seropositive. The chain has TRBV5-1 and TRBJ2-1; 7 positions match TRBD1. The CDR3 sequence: CASSLVRGGSSYNEQFF. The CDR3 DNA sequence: TGCGCCAGCAGCTTGGTCCGAGGGGGCAGCTCCTACAATGAGCAGTTCTTC.